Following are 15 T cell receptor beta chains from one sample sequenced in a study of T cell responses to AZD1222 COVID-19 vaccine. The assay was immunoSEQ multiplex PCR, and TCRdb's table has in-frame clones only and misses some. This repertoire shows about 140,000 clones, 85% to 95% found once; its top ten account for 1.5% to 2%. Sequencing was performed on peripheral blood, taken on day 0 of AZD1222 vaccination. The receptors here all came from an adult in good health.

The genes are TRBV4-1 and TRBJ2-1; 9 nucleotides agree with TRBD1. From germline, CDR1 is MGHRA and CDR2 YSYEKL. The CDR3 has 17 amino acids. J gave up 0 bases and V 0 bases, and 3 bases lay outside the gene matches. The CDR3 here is CASSQDPTGGSYNEQFF. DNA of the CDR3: TGCGCCAGCAGCCAAGATCCGACAGGGGGCTCCTACAATGAGCAGTTCTTC.

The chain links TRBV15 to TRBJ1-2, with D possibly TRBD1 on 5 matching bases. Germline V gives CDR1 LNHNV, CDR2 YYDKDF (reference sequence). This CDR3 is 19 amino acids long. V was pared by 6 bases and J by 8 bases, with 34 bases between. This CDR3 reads CATRRPQVNHRGLLRGYTF. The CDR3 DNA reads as TGTGCCACCAGACGCCCGCAGGTAAACCATAGGGGATTACTTAGGGGCTACACCTTC.

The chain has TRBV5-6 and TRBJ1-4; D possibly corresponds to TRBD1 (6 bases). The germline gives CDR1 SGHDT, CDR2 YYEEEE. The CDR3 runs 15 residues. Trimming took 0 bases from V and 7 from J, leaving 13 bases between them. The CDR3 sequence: CASSLDGRGSEKLFF. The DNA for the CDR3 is TGTGCCAGCAGCTTGGACGGCAGGGGAAGTGAAAAACTGTTTTTT.

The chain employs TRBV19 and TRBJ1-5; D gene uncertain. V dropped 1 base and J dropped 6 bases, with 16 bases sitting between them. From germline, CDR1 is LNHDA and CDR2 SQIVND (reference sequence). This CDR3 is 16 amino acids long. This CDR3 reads CASSIGVAGSGQPQHF. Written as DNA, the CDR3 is TGTGCCAGTAGTATAGGAGTGGCGGGAAGTGGTCAGCCCCAGCATTTT. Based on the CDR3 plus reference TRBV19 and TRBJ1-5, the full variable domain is DGGITQSPKYLFRKEGQNVTLSCEQNLNHDAMYWYRQDPGQGLRLIYYSQIVNDFQKGDIAEGYSVSREKKESFPLTVTSAQKNPTAFYLCASSIGVAGSGQPQHFGDGTRLSIL.

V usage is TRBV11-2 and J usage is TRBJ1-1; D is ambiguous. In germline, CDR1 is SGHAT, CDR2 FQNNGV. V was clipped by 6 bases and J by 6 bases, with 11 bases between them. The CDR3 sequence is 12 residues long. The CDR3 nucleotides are TGTGCCAGCAGTCCCTTTGGGGCTGAAGCTTTCTTT. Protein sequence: CASSPFGAEAFF.

CDR3 in amino acids: CASSIRTGKTGYTF. In nucleotides, the CDR3 is TGTGCCAGTAGTATTAGGACAGGCAAGACTGGCTACACCTTC. The rearrangement links TRBV19 to TRBJ1-2; 7 bases align to TRBD1. There are 14 residues in the CDR3. The germline V gene encodes CDR1 LNHDA and CDR2 SQIVND (reference sequence). V was pared by 3 bases and J by 7 bases, with 8 bases of the junction left unmatched. Using reference TRBV19 and TRBJ1-2 for the parts outside the CDR3, the full variable domain is DGGITQSPKYLFRKEGQNVTLSCEQNLNHDAMYWYRQDPGQGLRLIYYSQIVNDFQKGDIAEGYSVSREKKESFPLTVTSAQKNPTAFYLCASSIRTGKTGYTFGSGTRLTVV.

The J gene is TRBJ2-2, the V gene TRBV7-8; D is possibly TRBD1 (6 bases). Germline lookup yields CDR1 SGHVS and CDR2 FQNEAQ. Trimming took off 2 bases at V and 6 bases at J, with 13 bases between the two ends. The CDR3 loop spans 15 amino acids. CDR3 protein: CASSLSGGVAGELFF. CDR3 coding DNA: TGTGCCAGCAGCTTAAGTGGGGGCGTCGCCGGGGAGCTGTTTTTT.

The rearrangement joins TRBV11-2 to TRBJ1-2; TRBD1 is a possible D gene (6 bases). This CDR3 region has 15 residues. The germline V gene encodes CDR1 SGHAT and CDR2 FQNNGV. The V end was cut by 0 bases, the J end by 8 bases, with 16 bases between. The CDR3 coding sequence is TGTGCCAGCAGCTTAGATCACAGGGAAACGCCCGGCTACACCTTC. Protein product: CASSLDHRETPGYTF. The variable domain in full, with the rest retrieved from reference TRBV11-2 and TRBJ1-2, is EAGVAQSPRYKIIEKRQSVAFWCNPISGHATLYWYQQILGQGPKLLIQFQNNGVVDDSQLPKDRFSAERLKGVDSTLKIQPAKLEDSAVYLCASSLDHRETPGYTFGSGTRLTVV.

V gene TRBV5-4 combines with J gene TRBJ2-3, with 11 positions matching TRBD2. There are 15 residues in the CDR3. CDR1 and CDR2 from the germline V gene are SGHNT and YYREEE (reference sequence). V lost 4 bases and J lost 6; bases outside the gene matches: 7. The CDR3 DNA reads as TGTGCCAGCAGCGACACTAGCGGGAGTAGGGATACGCAGTATTTT. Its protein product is CASSDTSGSRDTQYF.

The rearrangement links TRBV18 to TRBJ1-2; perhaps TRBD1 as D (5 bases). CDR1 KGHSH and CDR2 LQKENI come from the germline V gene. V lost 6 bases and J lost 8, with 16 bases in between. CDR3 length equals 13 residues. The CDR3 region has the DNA TGTGCCAGCTCGATGACGGGGGTACAAGGCTACACCTTC. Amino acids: CASSMTGVQGYTF.

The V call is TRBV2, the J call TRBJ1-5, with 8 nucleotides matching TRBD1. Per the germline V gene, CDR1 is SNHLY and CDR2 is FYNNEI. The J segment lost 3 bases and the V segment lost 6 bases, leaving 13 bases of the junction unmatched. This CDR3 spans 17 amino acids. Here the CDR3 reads CASSGAPGQEYNQPQHF. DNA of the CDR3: TGTGCCAGCAGCGGAGCGCCGGGACAGGAGTACAATCAGCCCCAGCATTTT.

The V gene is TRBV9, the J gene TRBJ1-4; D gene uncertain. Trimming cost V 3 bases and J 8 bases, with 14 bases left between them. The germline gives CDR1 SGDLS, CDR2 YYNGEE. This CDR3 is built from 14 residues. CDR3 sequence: CASSETPNEEKLFF. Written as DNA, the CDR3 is TGTGCCAGCAGCGAGACCCCGAATGAAGAAAAACTGTTTTTT.

The CDR3 bases are TGTGCCAGCAGCCCATCTAGCGGGGGAGGCTACAATGAGCAGTTCTTC. Its translation is CASSPSSGGGYNEQFF. The gene calls are TRBV7-2 and TRBJ2-1; 10 nucleotides match TRBD2. With 5 bases clipped from V and 3 bases from J, the junction kept 7 bases outside the gene matches. The CDR3 runs 16 residues. The germline V gene has CDR1 SGHTA and CDR2 FQGNSA.

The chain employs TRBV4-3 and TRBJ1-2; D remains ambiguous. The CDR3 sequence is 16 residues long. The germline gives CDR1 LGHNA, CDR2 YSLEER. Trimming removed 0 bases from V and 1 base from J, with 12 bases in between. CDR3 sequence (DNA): TGCGCCAGCAGCCAAGATCCAGGCCGAATTAACTATGGCTACACCTTC. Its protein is CASSQDPGRINYGYTF.

The CDR3 protein is CASSEGNSPLHF. The DNA for the CDR3 is TGTGCCAGCAGTGAAGGGAATTCACCCCTCCACTTT. The genes are TRBV2 and TRBJ1-6; D is unresolved. The CDR3 is 12 residues long. Germline-derived CDR1 and CDR2 are SNHLY and FYNNEI. V lost 1 base and J lost 7, with 2 bases in between.